Each of the 9 T cell receptor beta chains below was sequenced from the same sample in a study of blood T cells in healthy people across ages. For the second PCR, which ran for about 6 to 11 cycles, a sample-barcoded 5' primer and a J-beta primer mix were used. TCRdb re-derived calls from the 5' RACE reads in MiXCR, one entry per CDR3 protein. The repertoire includes around 1.7 million distinct CDR3 sequences, about 30% of them detected once, and 7.7% sits in the top ten. The source material was blood. The source of these receptors is a woman aged 25 to 45 in good health.

The J gene is TRBJ2-3, the V gene TRBV10-3; TRBD2 is a possible D gene (6 bases). The CDR3 has 14 residues. Germline V CDR1 and CDR2: ENHRY, SYGVKD. The V end was cut by 7 bases, the J end by 1 base, with 12 bases between. The DNA of the CDR3 is TGTGCCATCACCCCAGGGAGGCGCACAGATACGCAGTATTTT. Amino acid sequence: CAITPGRRTDTQYF.

This clonotype has just a few counts. The V gene is TRBV14, the J gene TRBJ2-5, with D possibly being TRBD1 or TRBD2 (5 bases each). CDR1 and CDR2 (germline): SGHDN, FVKESK. Trimming pared 4 bases from V and 4 bases from J, leaving 19 bases between. CDR3 length: 16 amino acids. The chain's CDR3 is CASSRSAPGRGETQYF. The CDR3 nucleotides read TGTGCCAGCAGCCGCTCGGCCCCGGGAAGGGGAGAGACCCAGTACTTC. The full variable domain, rest sourced from reference TRBV14 and TRBJ2-5, is EAGVTQFPSHSVIEKGQTVTLRCDPISGHDNLYWYRRVMGKEIKFLLHFVKESKQDESGMPNNRFLAERTGGTYSTLKVQPAELEDSGVYFCASSRSAPGRGETQYFGPGTRLLVL.

Many counts were recorded for this clonotype. This chain joins TRBV7-2 and TRBJ2-7; D is possibly TRBD1 or TRBD2 (5 bases each). Per germline, CDR1 SGHTA and CDR2 FQGNSA. Trimming left V 1 base short and J 3 bases short, with 10 bases between. The CDR3 consists of 14 residues. The CDR3 spells CASSLDRGGYEQYF. The CDR3 nucleotides read TGTGCCAGCAGCTTAGATCGGGGCGGCTACGAGCAGTACTTC.

The genes are TRBV20-1 and TRBJ2-1; D is ambiguous. Trimming cost V 6 bases and J 15 bases, with 24 bases left between them. Germline values: CDR1 DFQATT, CDR2 SNEGSKA (reference sequence). The CDR3 has 13 residues. CDR3 coding DNA: TGCAGTGCGTCCCATGGCAGCCAGCTACTGCGGTTCTTC. Translating it yields CSASHGSQLLRFF.

The rearrangement uses TRBV15 and TRBJ2-1; 8 positions match TRBD2. The V gene end was trimmed by 0 bases and the J gene end by 9 bases; junction bases not matched to a gene: 19. The germline V gene encodes CDR1 LNHNV and CDR2 YYDKDF (reference sequence). This CDR3 comprises 19 residues. CDR3 sequence: CATSRDSFSGGPLSGEQFF. The CDR3 nucleotides are TGTGCCACCAGCAGAGATTCGTTCAGCGGGGGCCCCCTGAGTGGTGAGCAGTTCTTC.

The chain has TRBV5-1 and TRBJ2-3, with TRBD1 as a possible D gene (6 bases). Deletions cut 4 bases from V and 3 bases from J, with 15 bases between. CDR3 length: 15 amino acids. Germline CDR1 reads SGHRS; CDR2 reads YFSETQ. The CDR3 protein is CASSAPTGATDTQYF. The DNA of the CDR3 is TGCGCCAGCAGCGCTCCGACAGGTGCAACAGATACGCAGTATTTT.

This clonotype was observed a few times. V usage is TRBV7-8 and J usage is TRBJ2-7; D is unresolved. Trimming took off 2 bases at V and 4 bases at J, with 15 bases between the two ends. This CDR3 comprises 15 residues. The germline gives CDR1 SGHVS, CDR2 FQNEAQ. Written as DNA, the CDR3 is TGTGCCAGCAGCTTATGGTCTGGGTTGGAGTACGAGCAGTACTTC. Its protein product is CASSLWSGLEYEQYF.

V is TRBV18 and J is TRBJ2-7, with TRBD2 identical over 7 bases. This CDR3 has 16 amino acids. The J segment lost 3 bases and the V segment lost 6 bases, leaving 14 bases of the junction unmatched. The germline CDR1 and CDR2 sequences are KGHSH and LQKENI. The CDR3 coding sequence is TGTGCCAGCTCTCAGGACCGGACTAGGGCTGGCTACGAGCAGTACTTC. It encodes CASSQDRTRAGYEQYF.

The DNA of the CDR3 is TGTGCCAGCAGAATAAGACATAGGGGATCAAATAATTCACCCCTCCACTTT. This translates into CASRIRHRGSNNSPLHF. The chain links TRBV6-2 or TRBV6-3 to TRBJ1-6; perhaps TRBD1 as D (5 bases). Between the trimmed V and J ends, which lost 6 bases and 5 bases, there was a span of 20 bases. The length of the CDR3 is 17 residues. From germline, CDR1 is MNHEY and CDR2 SVGEGT.